This T cell receptor (beta chain) was found in a study of glioma-infiltrating T cells. The sample holds many counts of this clonotype. TCR alpha and beta CDR3 regions were amplified from RNA using iRepertoire nested multiplex PCR. TCRdb called the multiplex PCR reads again in MiXCR, with one record for every CDR3 protein. Of around 390,000 distinct CDR3 sequences in the sample, 35% to 45% were seen once. The CDR3 has 13 amino acids. The V and J ends lost 5 bases and 2 bases respectively, with 13 bases between them. Germline lookup yields CDR1 DFQATT and CDR2 SNEGSKA (reference sequence). This rearrangement joins TRBV20-1 to TRBJ2-7, with D perhaps assigned TRBD1 or TRBD2 (5 bases each). The specimen sequenced was glioma tissue, nonneoplastic brain tissue, or PBMCs (not recorded which). This clonotype was obtained from a human donor with low-grade glioma or glioblastoma, undergoing nonglioma brain surgery, or in good health (not recorded which). CDR3 residues: CSALGDFPYEQYF. Written as DNA, the CDR3 is TGCAGTGCTCTGGGGGATTTTCCCTACGAGCAGTACTTC.